This entry features one T cell receptor beta chain sequence. In the authors' methods: Amplification of reference gene primers provided the estimated nucleated cell counts. Repertoires were generated with immunoSEQ multiplex PCR, while TCRdb's copy carries only in-frame clones and drops some. That table supplies the V and J calls and clone size; D and trimming were determined from the DNA. The sample has about 150,000 clones; around 80% are singletons. Membership in each cohort depended on participant-reported clinical history. The sample is drawn from a study of blood T cell repertoires in COVID-19. In the study overall: The recovered donors of Cohort 3 showed two negative PCRs, clearance, or symptom resolution.

CDR3 length: 14 residues. The germline gives CDR1 LNHDA, CDR2 SQIVND (reference sequence). Trimming took 3 bases from V and 4 from J; bases not matched to a gene: 3. The TCR originated in a woman in her 70s in a cohort exposed to, infected with or recovered from COVID-19 (not recorded which). Sequencing was done on a sample of PBMCs or T cells enriched from blood (not recorded which). This chain links TRBV19 with TRBJ2-5, with TRBD2 identical over 9 bases. The CDR3: CASSIGAGGETQYF. CDR3 DNA: TGTGCCAGTAGTATCGGAGCGGGAGGAGAGACCCAGTACTTC.